Listed below are T cell receptor beta chains from one sample, sequenced in a study of CXCR3-negative and CXCR3-positive naive CD8 T cells. TCRdb re-called the 5' RACE reads and shows each CDR3 protein once, DNA omitted. This table holds some 150,000 distinct CDR3 sequences. The sample consisted of naive CXCR3+ CD8+ T cells from blood. Every receptor here comes from a human donor in good health. Some clones in this sample may be carry-over from other donors' samples. Each CDR3 is given with its conserved first and last residue.

CDR3aa,j_gene,v_gene
CASSLNWARDEQFF,TRBJ2-1,TRBV7-2
CSATGTGSSYEQYF,TRBJ2-7,TRBV20-1
CASSQGQGYNEQFF,TRBJ2-1,TRBV4-1
CASSWGGVDEQYF,TRBJ2-7,TRBV25-1
CASSEWDNPKRNEQFF,TRBJ2-1,TRBV7-9
CATGEGYQETQYF,TRBJ2-5,TRBV15
CSVEADSSYEQYF,TRBJ2-7,TRBV29-1
CASSHPGQGYLGDEKLFF,TRBJ1-4,TRBV27
CAISESWLAGDDKNIQYF,TRBJ2-4,TRBV10-3
CASSLGPLGVADTQYF,TRBJ2-3,TRBV7-8
CASSLVGGHEQYF,TRBJ2-7,TRBV11-2
CASGPTDTQYF,TRBJ2-3,TRBV28
CASSWDSSGAYNEQFF,TRBJ2-1,TRBV7-2
CAISGTDTQYF,TRBJ2-3,TRBV10-3
CASSLPPGQPTPGWEKLFF,TRBJ1-4,TRBV7-9
CSLRPGGGNTEAFF,TRBJ1-1,TRBV29-1
CASSFSVRVYGYTF,TRBJ1-2,TRBV12-3/TRBV12-4
CASSVGDWEPPQHF,TRBJ1-5,TRBV9
CASSDVDLLTDTQYF,TRBJ2-3,TRBV2
CASSYADRSPAYEQYF,TRBJ2-7,TRBV6-2/TRBV6-3
CASSFVNEQYF,TRBJ2-7,TRBV28
CASSYASGLEQYF,TRBJ2-7,TRBV6-2/TRBV6-3
CASSQTTGGPSYGYTF,TRBJ1-2,TRBV9
CASSLTPGTENTEAFF,TRBJ1-1,TRBV7-2
CASSERLAGGTYEQYF,TRBJ2-7,TRBV2
CASTRGGDTGELFF,TRBJ2-2,TRBV7-8
CASGGTSGNTYNEQFF,TRBJ2-1,TRBV7-9